Below are 23 T cell receptor beta chains sequenced from a single sample in a study of human T cells and chemical hapten exposure. Time point denoted: patch test 2, 6 weeks after DPC sensitization. The sample's treatment: therapeutic diphenylcyclopropenone sensitization with weekly scalp DPC. TCRdb recomputed calls from the RACE reads with MiXCR, one row per CDR3 protein. There are 330,000 or so distinct CDR3 sequences in the sample; roughly 6% occur only once, and around 6.1% lies in the top ten. The material was whole blood, obtained in connection with sensitization to the hapten diphenylcyclopropenone (DPC). The receptors originated from a woman between 18 and 29 years old with alopecia areata. Some clones in this sample may be carry-over from other donors' samples.

This clonotype was detected a few times. This sequence joins TRBV12-3 or TRBV12-4 and TRBJ1-4; TRBD1 matches at 8 bases. CDR3 size: 15 residues. V trimming: 5 bases; J trimming: 5 bases; junction bases outside the gene matches: 7. The DNA of the CDR3 is TGTGCCAGCAGTACCGACAGGGGCAGAAATGAAAAACTGTTTTTT. Amino acids: CASSTDRGRNEKLFF.

This clonotype was seen at least ten times. V is TRBV5-5 and J is TRBJ2-6; D unresolved. The CDR3 has 13 amino acids. Per germline, CDR1 SGHKS and CDR2 YYEKEE (reference sequence). The ends were cut back, 2 bases at V and 4 bases at J, with 4 bases in the middle. CDR3 sequence (DNA): TGTGCCAGCAGCTTAGAAGGGGCCAACGTCCTGACTTTC. Protein: CASSLEGANVLTF.

This clonotype was detected many times. The rearrangement joins TRBV20-1 to TRBJ1-6, with a possible D match to TRBD1 (5 bases). The length of the CDR3 is 18 residues. V lost 0 bases and J lost 5, with 20 bases in between. CDR1 DFQATT and CDR2 SNEGSKA come from the germline V gene (reference sequence). CDR3 in amino acids: CSARDNVRARANNSPLHF. The DNA for the CDR3 is TGCAGTGCTAGAGATAATGTCCGAGCCAGGGCGAATAATTCACCCCTCCACTTT.

In this sample, this clonotype turned up many times. The chain couples TRBV6-1 to TRBJ1-5, with D perhaps TRBD1 (5 bases). Trimming left V 4 bases short and J 3 bases short, with 16 bases between. The germline CDR1 and CDR2 sequences are MNHNS and SASEGT. The CDR3 is 16 residues long. The DNA of the CDR3 is TGTGCCAGCAGTGGGGGGTTGCGGGTTCTCAATCAGCCCCAGCATTTT. Protein sequence: CASSGGLRVLNQPQHF.

This clonotype has a handful of counts. The chain has TRBV12-3 or TRBV12-4 and TRBJ1-6; TRBD1 is a possible D gene (6 bases). The CDR3 length is 15 residues. Trimming removed 2 bases from V and 6 bases from J, with 11 bases in between. CDR3 protein: CASSLKGEPNSPLHF. The CDR3 nucleotides are TGTGCCAGCAGTTTAAAGGGGGAGCCTAATTCACCCCTCCACTTT.

This clonotype was recorded a few times. The CDR3 sequence is CSVQSTDTQYF. CDR3 DNA sequence: TGCAGCGTTCAAAGCACAGATACGCAGTATTTT. The chain uses TRBV29-1 and TRBJ2-3, with D unresolved. V lost 5 bases and J 0 bases, leaving 3 bases between the germline ends. In germline, CDR1 is SQVTM, CDR2 ANQGSEA. This CDR3 has 11 amino acids.

This clonotype has a count of ten or more. The gene calls are TRBV6-5 and TRBJ2-3; D may match TRBD1 or TRBD2 (5 bases each). This CDR3 spans 13 amino acids. From germline, CDR1 is MNHEY and CDR2 SVGAGI. Trimming pared 6 bases from V and 2 bases from J, leaving 9 bases between. The CDR3 DNA is TGTGCCAGCAGCCGGGACCCCACAGATACGCAGTATTTT. Its protein is CASSRDPTDTQYF.

This clonotype was counted between two and nine times. The chain has TRBV7-2 and TRBJ1-1; the D is unclear. Germline values: CDR1 SGHTA, CDR2 FQGNSA. The CDR3 contains 14 residues. Trimming took 5 bases from V and 1 from J, leaving 11 bases between them. CDR3 in amino acids: CASSTALGNTEAFF. The CDR3 DNA reads as TGTGCCAGCAGCACCGCCTTAGGGAACACTGAAGCTTTCTTT.

This rearrangement joins TRBV19 to TRBJ2-7; weak D call: TRBD1 (5 bases). Per germline, CDR1 LNHDA and CDR2 SQIVND (reference sequence). Trimming cost V 7 bases and J 3 bases, with 19 bases left between them. The CDR3 has 15 amino acids. The CDR3 region is CASTPTPDSFYEQYF. CDR3 nucleotide sequence: TGTGCCAGTACCCCTACCCCCGACAGTTTCTACGAGCAGTACTTC. Supplemented by reference TRBV19 and TRBJ2-7, the full variable domain reads DGGITQSPKYLFRKEGQNVTLSCEQNLNHDAMYWYRQDPGQGLRLIYYSQIVNDFQKGDIAEGYSVSREKKESFPLTVTSAQKNPTAFYLCASTPTPDSFYEQYFGPGTRLTVT.

V is TRBV7-2 and J is TRBJ1-4, with D possibly matching TRBD1 (6 bases). CDR1 and CDR2 (germline): SGHTA, FQGNSA. The ends were cut back, 0 bases at V and 10 bases at J, with 15 bases in the middle. This CDR3 spans 15 amino acids. CDR3 region: CASSLATGQWGKLFF. The CDR3 bases are TGTGCCAGCAGCTTAGCAACCGGACAGTGGGGAAAACTGTTTTTT.

V and J are TRBV6-1 and TRBJ2-2; D possibly matches TRBD1 or TRBD2 (5 bases each). CDR3 length: 12 residues. Trimming pared 10 bases from V and 9 bases from J, leaving 15 bases between. Germline V gene sequence: CDR1 MNHNS, CDR2 SASEGT. The CDR3 DNA is TGTGCCATTCGGGGCAGCAGCAGGGAGCTGTTTTTT. As protein: CAIRGSSRELFF.

This clonotype has more than one count but fewer than ten. V and J are TRBV20-1 and TRBJ1-1; no clear D gene. CDR1 and CDR2 from the germline V gene are DFQATT and SNEGSKA (reference sequence). V lost 3 bases, J lost 1 base, and 12 bases lay in between. The CDR3 has 14 amino acids. In DNA form, the CDR3 reads TGCAGTGCTAGCGGCTTCCAGGAGAACACTGAAGCTTTCTTT. Translated, it gives CSASGFQENTEAFF.

This clonotype was observed many times. The rearrangement uses TRBV3-1 and TRBJ1-2; 7 bases fit TRBD1. CDR3 length equals 14 residues. The germline V gene encodes CDR1 LGHDT and CDR2 YNNKEL (reference sequence). J gave up 7 bases and V 7 bases, and 12 bases lay outside the gene matches. CDR3 sequence (DNA): TGTGCCAGCACTCAGAACAGGGGAGGAAGTGGCTACACCTTC. Translated, it gives CASTQNRGGSGYTF. Drawing the rest from reference TRBV3-1 and TRBJ1-2, the complete variable domain is DTAVSQTPKYLVTQMGNDKSIKCEQNLGHDTMYWYKQDSKKFLKIMFSYNNKELIINETVPNRFSPKSPDKAHLNLHINSLELGDSAVYFCASTQNRGGSGYTFGSGTRLTVV.

This chain uses TRBV20-1 with TRBJ1-6; D is possibly TRBD1 (6 bases). The CDR3 is made up of 14 amino acids. The germline CDR1 and CDR2 sequences are DFQATT and SNEGSKA (reference sequence). Trimming cost V 3 bases and J 7 bases, with 13 bases left between them. Here the CDR3 DNA reads TGCAGTGCTAGCCAGGGGCTGGGGAATTCACCCCTCCACTTT. Translation gives CSASQGLGNSPLHF.

This chain uses TRBV20-1 with TRBJ1-4; D is undetermined. Trimming shortened V by 3 bases and J by 8 bases, and 16 bases separated the two germline ends. The CDR3 consists of 14 residues. From germline, CDR1 is DFQATT and CDR2 SNEGSKA (reference sequence). CDR3 protein: CSASTRPMGEKLFF. CDR3 sequence (DNA): TGCAGTGCTAGCACGCGCCCCATGGGGGAAAAACTGTTTTTT.

The chain links TRBV10-1 to TRBJ2-3; D is unresolved. In germline, CDR1 is WNHNN, CDR2 SYGVQD (reference sequence). Trimming took off 6 bases at V and 5 bases at J, with 12 bases between the two ends. The CDR3 spans 13 residues. The CDR3 DNA follows: TGCGCCAGCAGATCCGTCCGAGGAGATACGCAGTATTTT. This codes for CASRSVRGDTQYF.

This clonotype was counted at least ten times. The CDR3 bases are TGTGCCAGCACGAAAGGGGCCGTAACCAATTCACCCCTCCACTTT. It codes for CASTKGAVTNSPLHF. The gene calls are TRBV3-1 and TRBJ1-6; TRBD1 might be the D (5 bases). Germline V gives CDR1 LGHDT, CDR2 YNNKEL (reference sequence). The V gene lost 7 bases and the J gene lost 7 bases, with 17 bases spanning the gap. The CDR3 loop spans 15 amino acids.

The chain recombines TRBV2 with TRBJ1-3; 8 bases are a match to TRBD1. J lost 0 bases, V lost 1 base, and 2 bases had no gene match. Germline V gene lookup returns CDR1 SNHLY and CDR2 FYNNEI. The CDR3 is made up of 16 amino acids. Written as DNA, the CDR3 is TGTGCCAGCAGTGAAGTAGGGACAGGCTCTGGAAACACCATATATTTT. Translating gives CASSEVGTGSGNTIYF.

The rearrangement joins TRBV11-1 to TRBJ2-2; perhaps TRBD1 as D (6 bases). Trimming removed 1 base from V and 6 bases from J, with 12 bases in between. This CDR3 region has 15 residues. Looked up from germline, CDR1 is SGHAT and CDR2 is FQDESV (reference sequence). The CDR3 loop reads CASSLVQGAPGELFF. The CDR3 nucleotides read TGTGCCAGCAGCTTAGTACAGGGAGCCCCCGGGGAGCTGTTTTTT.

This clonotype was seen at least ten times. J is TRBJ2-1 and V is TRBV28, with TRBD2 identical over 13 bases. CDR3 size: 15 residues. Germline V gene data show CDR1 as MDHEN and CDR2 as SYDVKM. The junction had 10 bases not matched to a gene; V was cut back by 9 bases and J by 8 bases. As DNA, the CDR3 is TGTGCCAGTAGTCCAACTAGCGGGGGGGCCGATGAGCAGTTCTTC. Residues: CASSPTSGGADEQFF. Full variable domain (rest looked up from reference TRBV28 and TRBJ2-1): DVKVTQSSRYLVKRTGEKVFLECVQDMDHENMFWYRQDPGLGLRLIYFSYDVKMKEKGDIPEGYSVSREKKERFSLILESASTNQTSMYLCASSPTSGGADEQFFGPGTRLTVL.

The sample holds many counts of this clonotype. This rearrangement joins TRBV10-3 to TRBJ1-4, with D hard to call. The germline V and J ends were trimmed by 4 bases and 8 bases, with 11 bases remaining between them. Germline V gives CDR1 ENHRY, CDR2 SYGVKD. The CDR3 has 13 amino acids. The CDR3 DNA is TGTGCCATCAGTGCAGGCACGGGGGAAAAACTGTTTTTT. Amino acids: CAISAGTGEKLFF.

About this clonotype: A read error is possible here, since a much larger clone lies one base away. The chain is built from TRBV12-3 or TRBV12-4 and TRBJ1-2; tentatively, D is TRBD1 (5 bases). The length of the CDR3 is 16 residues. This chain's CDR3 is CASSPEAGLNIYVYTF. The DNA for the CDR3 is TGTGCCAGCAGTCCTGAGGCAGGGCTCAATATCTATGTCTACACCTTC.

The chain is built from TRBV20-1 and TRBJ1-2; D may be TRBD1 (5 bases). This CDR3 spans 14 amino acids. Germline V gene lookup returns CDR1 DFQATT and CDR2 SNEGSKA (reference sequence). The V end lost 4 bases, the J end lost 2 bases, and 14 bases lay between the germline ends. CDR3 DNA: TGCAGTGCTATGGGACTCACGGGCAACTATGGCTACACCTTC. Encoded protein: CSAMGLTGNYGYTF.